Presented here are 28 T cell receptor beta chains from one specimen sequenced in a study of shared clonotypes between healthy human individuals. TCRdb's table, derived via immunoSEQ multiplex PCR, lists solely in-frame clones and lacks some. This repertoire shows more than 2 million clones, 90% to 95% found once; its top ten account for around 0.13%. The sequencing input was naive CD4+ T cells sorted from blood. Sample subset: CD45RA+ positively selected. These receptors were taken from a man younger than 35 in good health.

V usage is TRBV5-1 and J usage is TRBJ1-1, with D perhaps TRBD1 (5 bases). Germline CDR1 reads SGHRS; CDR2 reads YFSETQ. Trimming took off 0 bases at V and 0 bases at J, with 9 bases between the two ends. This CDR3 has 15 residues. The CDR3 protein is CASSLAPGMNTEAFF. For the CDR3, the DNA is TGCGCCAGCAGCTTGGCCCCAGGGATGAACACTGAAGCTTTCTTT.

This chain uses TRBV2 with TRBJ2-7; D may be TRBD1 (5 bases). The germline V gene encodes CDR1 SNHLY and CDR2 FYNNEI. The CDR3 is 14 residues long. Trimming pared 5 bases from V and 6 bases from J, leaving 17 bases between. The CDR3 nucleotides are TGTGCCAGCAGTAAAAGAGAAGGGCAGGGCGAGCAGTACTTC. Protein: CASSKREGQGEQYF.

The chain recombines TRBV5-8 with TRBJ1-3; D ambiguous. This CDR3 contains 14 residues. CDR1 is SGHTS and CDR2 is YDEGEE in the germline V gene. The V end was cut by 4 bases, the J end by 0 bases, with 8 bases between. The CDR3 region is CASSPLRSGNTIYF. CDR3 in DNA: TGTGCCAGCAGCCCGCTCCGCTCTGGAAACACCATATATTTT. Complete variable domain (other parts from reference TRBV5-8 and TRBJ1-3): EAGVTQSPTHLIKTRGQQATLRCSPISGHTSVYWYQQALGLGLQFLLWYDEGEERNRGNFPPRFSGRQFPNYSSELNVNALELEDSALYLCASSPLRSGNTIYFGEGSWLTVV.

The J gene is TRBJ1-1, the V gene TRBV29-1; no firm D call. Trimming shortened V by 7 bases and J by 2 bases, and 5 bases separated the two germline ends. The CDR3 covers 10 residues. Germline V gives CDR1 SQVTM, CDR2 ANQGSEA. This CDR3 is CSATNTEAFF. The CDR3 DNA reads as TGCAGCGCCACAAACACTGAAGCTTTCTTT.

V usage is TRBV7-9 and J usage is TRBJ2-7, with no clear D. V was shortened by 5 bases and J by 7 bases, with 9 bases between the two germline ends. Per the germline V gene, CDR1 is SEHNR and CDR2 is FQNEAQ (reference sequence). The CDR3 length is 11 residues. CDR3 DNA: TGTGCCAGCAGCCCAAACGAGGAGCAGTACTTC. Translated, it gives CASSPNEEQYF.

The V and J genes are TRBV11-2 and TRBJ2-5; D is unclear. This CDR3 comprises 11 residues. In germline, CDR1 is SGHAT, CDR2 FQNNGV. V lost 7 bases to trimming and J lost 1 base, with 4 bases between them. This CDR3 reads CASTSQETQYF. The CDR3 DNA sequence: TGTGCCAGCACCTCCCAAGAGACCCAGTACTTC.

The chain employs TRBV29-1 and TRBJ2-1; 7 positions agree with TRBD1. From germline, CDR1 is SQVTM and CDR2 ANQGSEA. The CDR3 sequence is 12 residues long. After removal of 7 bases from V and 5 bases from J, the junction contained 5 bases not matched to a gene. The CDR3 loop reads CSGRDSNNEQFF. The CDR3 nucleotides are TGCAGCGGCCGGGACAGCAACAATGAGCAGTTCTTC.

The chain joins TRBV28 to TRBJ2-6, with D maybe TRBD1 (5 bases). V dropped 5 bases and J dropped 0 bases, with 11 bases sitting between them. This CDR3 is 16 amino acids long. CDR1 is MDHEN and CDR2 is SYDVKM in the germline V gene. CDR3 sequence reads: CASSRQGTSGANVLTF. CDR3 DNA: TGTGCCAGCAGTCGGCAGGGTACCTCTGGGGCCAACGTCCTGACTTTC.

This clone was recorded only once. The chain uses TRBV2 and TRBJ1-2; D might be TRBD1 (5 bases). Germline V gene data show CDR1 as SNHLY and CDR2 as FYNNEI. This CDR3 comprises 16 residues. V gave up 0 bases and J gave up 3 bases, with 14 bases separating them. This CDR3 reads CASSEALPRVDYGYTF. In DNA, the CDR3 is TGTGCCAGCAGTGAAGCGCTTCCCAGGGTTGACTATGGCTACACCTTC.

This chain joins TRBV6-5 and TRBJ2-5; D might be TRBD2 (5 bases). The germline V gene encodes CDR1 MNHEY and CDR2 SVGAGI. The CDR3 is 13 residues long. Trimming pared 7 bases from V and 8 bases from J, leaving 17 bases between. This chain's CDR3 is CASIQAGQGTQYF. Written as DNA, the CDR3 is TGTGCCAGCATCCAGGCGGGTCAAGGCACCCAGTACTTC.

J is TRBJ2-3 and V is TRBV7-9, with D hard to call. Germline assignment: CDR1 SEHNR and CDR2 FQNEAQ (reference sequence). V lost 2 bases and J 3 bases, leaving 6 bases between the germline ends. The CDR3 runs to 13 residues. In DNA form, the CDR3 reads TGTGCCAGCAGCTTACTAGGAACAGATACGCAGTATTTT. This codes for CASSLLGTDTQYF.

The V and J genes are TRBV6-1 and TRBJ1-5; D gene unclear. The V gene's germline CDR1 is MNHNS and CDR2 SASEGT. This CDR3 comprises 16 residues. The germline V and J ends were trimmed by 4 bases and 2 bases, with 15 bases remaining between them. Written as DNA, the CDR3 is TGTGCCAGCAGTGTGTTGCCAGTCTCAGGCAATCAGCCCCAGCATTTT. Translated, it gives CASSVLPVSGNQPQHF.

The rearrangement links TRBV6-5 to TRBJ1-1, with D tentatively TRBD1 (5 bases). The CDR3 consists of 12 residues. Germline V gives CDR1 MNHEY, CDR2 SVGAGI. V lost 5 bases, J lost 2 bases, and 6 bases lay in between. In DNA form, the CDR3 reads TGTGCCAGCAGTGACAGTAACACTGAAGCTTTCTTT. This gives the protein CASSDSNTEAFF.

The rearrangement joins TRBV30 to TRBJ1-5; 8 bases are shared with TRBD1. After removal of 3 bases from V and 2 bases from J, the junction contained 6 bases not matched to a gene. The germline V gene has CDR1 GTSNPN and CDR2 SVGIG (reference sequence). The CDR3 is 15 residues long. The chain's CDR3 is CAWSVMGQGNQPQHF. The CDR3 DNA sequence: TGTGCCTGGAGCGTAATGGGACAGGGCAATCAGCCCCAGCATTTT.

This sequence joins TRBV5-1 and TRBJ2-2; TRBD1 might be the D (6 bases). V was pared by 3 bases and J by 6 bases, with 15 bases between. The CDR3 length is 15 residues. Germline loops: CDR1 SGHRS, CDR2 YFSETQ. The DNA of the CDR3 is TGCGCCAGCAGCTCAACAGGGTTCCAATCCGGGGAGCTGTTTTTT. Protein: CASSSTGFQSGELFF.

The rearrangement joins TRBV14 to TRBJ1-2, with TRBD1 matching over 10 bases. The CDR3 sequence is 16 residues long. CDR1 SGHDN and CDR2 FVKESK come from the germline V gene. Unmatched junction bases numbered 5, after V lost 4 bases and J lost 0 bases. In nucleotides, the CDR3 is TGTGCCAGCAGCCGCCGGGACAGGGGATCTAACTATGGCTACACCTTC. Translating gives CASSRRDRGSNYGYTF.

V usage is TRBV4-1 and J usage is TRBJ1-4; maybe TRBD1 (5 bases). Germline V gene sequence: CDR1 MGHRA, CDR2 YSYEKL. Trimming left V 5 bases short and J 0 bases short, with 10 bases between. There are 15 residues in the CDR3. CDR3 loop: CASSSTGATNEKLFF. The CDR3 DNA follows: TGCGCCAGCAGCTCTACGGGGGCAACTAATGAAAAACTGTTTTTT.

The rearrangement links TRBV7-2 to TRBJ1-4; 7 bases line up with TRBD1. The ends lost 3 bases at V and 10 bases at J; junction bases unmatched: 8. The CDR3 contains 14 residues. Germline V gene sequence: CDR1 SGHTA, CDR2 FQGNSA. The CDR3 here is CASSLTGLGGKLFF. The CDR3 coding sequence is TGTGCCAGCAGCTTGACAGGGCTCGGGGGAAAACTGTTTTTT.

The chain recombines TRBV28 with TRBJ1-1; the D is unclear. This CDR3 has 17 amino acids. Germline values: CDR1 MDHEN, CDR2 SYDVKM. Trimming took 6 bases from V and 6 from J, leaving 26 bases between them. The CDR3 DNA follows: TGTGCCAGCAGGTCACCGGCGGGGAGGGAGGCGAGGCCTGAAGCTTTCTTT. Its translation is CASRSPAGREARPEAFF.

The chain carries TRBV30 and TRBJ1-6, with 9 bases that match TRBD1. The germline CDR1 and CDR2 sequences are GTSNPN and SVGIG (reference sequence). The CDR3 contains 17 residues. Germline trimming cut 4 bases from V and 7 bases from J; bases unmatched to any gene: 14. CDR3 protein: CAWIKGAPGQGNSPLHF. CDR3 DNA: TGTGCCTGGATAAAGGGGGCCCCGGGACAGGGCAATTCACCCCTCCACTTT.

V gene TRBV5-6 combines with J gene TRBJ2-5; D is unresolved. V was trimmed by 0 bases and J by 7 bases, leaving 16 bases between them. Per germline, CDR1 SGHDT and CDR2 YYEEEE. This CDR3 region has 15 residues. The CDR3 nucleotides read TGTGCCAGCAGCTTGGACGATGCCCCTTGGGTGACCCAGTACTTC. Its translation: CASSLDDAPWVTQYF.

This clone was detected once. At one end, the junction sequence differs from germline, possibly due to a read error. The sample carries other DNA sequences with the same CDR3. The rearrangement joins TRBV7-7 to TRBJ2-2; D is undetermined. Per the germline V gene, CDR1 is SSHAT and CDR2 is FNYEAQ (reference sequence). There are 13 residues in the CDR3. CDR3 loop: CASSPTNTGELFF. Written as DNA, the CDR3 is TGTGCTAGCAGCCCGACTAACACCGGGGAGCTGTTTTTT.

The chain joins TRBV13 to TRBJ2-1; 7 positions agree with TRBD2. CDR1 and CDR2 (germline): PRHDT, FYEKMQ (reference sequence). The junction had 7 bases not matched to a gene; V was cut back by 2 bases and J by 6 bases. This CDR3 region has 15 residues. The CDR3: CASSLWSPGGNEQFF. The CDR3 nucleotides are TGTGCCAGCAGCTTATGGAGCCCGGGGGGCAATGAGCAGTTCTTC.

About this clone itself: The same CDR3 is also encoded by other DNA sequences in this sample. The V and J genes are TRBV9 and TRBJ2-3, with D tentatively TRBD2 (5 bases). V shed 0 bases and J shed 4 bases, with 9 bases lying between them. The CDR3 runs 14 residues. Per germline, CDR1 SGDLS and CDR2 YYNGEE. CDR3 in amino acids: CASSVEAVSDTQYF. The CDR3 region has the DNA TGTGCCAGCAGCGTAGAAGCGGTCTCAGATACGCAGTATTTT.

The rearrangement uses TRBV5-1 and TRBJ1-4; D is ambiguous. The CDR3 length is 13 residues. Germline-derived CDR1 and CDR2 are SGHRS and YFSETQ. Trimming removed 0 bases from V and 5 bases from J, with 5 bases in between. The chain's CDR3 is CASSLGSNEKLFF. In nucleotides, the CDR3 is TGCGCCAGCAGCTTGGGAAGCAATGAAAAACTGTTTTTT.

This clone came up many times. CDR3 loop: CASSRTFSTEAFF. In nucleotides, the CDR3 is TGTGCCAGCAGCCGGACGTTTAGCACTGAAGCTTTCTTT. The gene calls are TRBV6-5 and TRBJ1-1; D remains ambiguous. This CDR3 is built from 13 residues. Per the germline V gene, CDR1 is MNHEY and CDR2 is SVGAGI. Trimming stripped 6 bases from V and 4 bases from J, with 12 bases between.

Here the CDR3 DNA reads TGTGCTAGTGGTTTGGTGGGAGGACAGCGGAACACTGAAGCTTTCTTT. Its protein is CASGLVGGQRNTEAFF. V is TRBV12-5 and J is TRBJ1-1; tentative D call: TRBD1 (6 bases). Germline assignment: CDR1 LGHNT and CDR2 FRNRAP. The ends were cut back, 0 bases at V and 1 base at J, with 12 bases in the middle. CDR3 size: 16 residues.

V is TRBV15 and J is TRBJ1-2; 10 nucleotides align to TRBD1. The CDR3 is made up of 16 amino acids. From germline, CDR1 is LNHNV and CDR2 YYDKDF (reference sequence). Trimming at V came to 2 bases and at J to 4 bases, leaving 7 bases not matched to a gene. In DNA, the CDR3 is TGTGCCACCAGCAGAAAAGGGACAGGGGAGGGCTATGGCTACACCTTC. It is translated as CATSRKGTGEGYGYTF.